The source of this T cell receptor beta chain is a study of blood T cell repertoires in COVID-19. Study background: The United States, Italy and Spain supplied acute and convalescent COVID-19 samples. Sample material is recorded as cDNA or gDNA derived from T cells, B-cell-depleted T cells, or PBMCs.

TCRdb keeps only in-frame clones here, not all; method: immunoSEQ multiplex PCR. This sample yields around 230,000 clones, of which about 91% are seen a single time; approximately 10% belongs to the top ten. Trimming stripped 1 base from V and 1 base from J, with 7 bases between. The CDR3 spans 14 residues. The V gene's germline CDR1 is MDHEN and CDR2 SYDVKM. This TCR was recovered from a young man with acute COVID-19. Sequencing input: PBMCs or T cells enriched from blood (not recorded which). V gene TRBV28 combines with J gene TRBJ1-1; no firm D call. The CDR3 region is CASSLYSRNTEAFF. DNA for the CDR3: TGTGCCAGCAGTTTATACAGTCGGAACACTGAAGCTTTCTTT.